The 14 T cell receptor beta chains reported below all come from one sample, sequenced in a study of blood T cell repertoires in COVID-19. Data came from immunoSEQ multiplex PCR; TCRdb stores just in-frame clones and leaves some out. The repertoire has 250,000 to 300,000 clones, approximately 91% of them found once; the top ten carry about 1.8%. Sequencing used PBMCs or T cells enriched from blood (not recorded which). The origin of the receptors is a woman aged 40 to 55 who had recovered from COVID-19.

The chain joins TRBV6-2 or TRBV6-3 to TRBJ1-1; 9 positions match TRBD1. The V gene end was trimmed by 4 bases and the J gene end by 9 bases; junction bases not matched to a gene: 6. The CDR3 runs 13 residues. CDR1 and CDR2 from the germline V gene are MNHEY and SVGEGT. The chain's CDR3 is CASSSAGTGKAFF. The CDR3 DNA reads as TGTGCCAGCAGTTCCGCCGGGACAGGGAAAGCTTTCTTT.

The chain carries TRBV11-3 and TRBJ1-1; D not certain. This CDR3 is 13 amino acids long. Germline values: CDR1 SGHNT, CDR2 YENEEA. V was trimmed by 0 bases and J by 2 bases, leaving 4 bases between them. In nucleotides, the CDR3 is TGTGCCAGCAGCTTAGAGGGCAACACTGAAGCTTTCTTT. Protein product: CASSLEGNTEAFF.

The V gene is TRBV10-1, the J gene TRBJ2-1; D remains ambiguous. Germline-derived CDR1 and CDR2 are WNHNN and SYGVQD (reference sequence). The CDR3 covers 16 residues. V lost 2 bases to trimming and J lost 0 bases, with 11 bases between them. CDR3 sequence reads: CASSEVEAASYNEQFF. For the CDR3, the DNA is TGCGCCAGCAGTGAGGTTGAGGCAGCCTCCTACAATGAGCAGTTCTTC.

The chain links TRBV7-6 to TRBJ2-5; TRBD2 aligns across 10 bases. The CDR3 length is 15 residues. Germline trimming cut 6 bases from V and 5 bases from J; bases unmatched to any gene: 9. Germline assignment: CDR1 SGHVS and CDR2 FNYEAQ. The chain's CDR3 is CASRGGSGGTETQYF. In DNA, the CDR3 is TGTGCCAGCAGGGGCGGTAGCGGGGGGACGGAGACCCAGTACTTC. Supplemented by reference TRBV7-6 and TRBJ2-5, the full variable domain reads GAGVSQSPRYKVTKRGQDVALRCDPISGHVSLYWYRQALGQGPEFLTYFNYEAQQDKSGLPNDRFSAERPEGSISTLTIQRTEQRDSAMYRCASRGGSGGTETQYFGPGTRLLVL.

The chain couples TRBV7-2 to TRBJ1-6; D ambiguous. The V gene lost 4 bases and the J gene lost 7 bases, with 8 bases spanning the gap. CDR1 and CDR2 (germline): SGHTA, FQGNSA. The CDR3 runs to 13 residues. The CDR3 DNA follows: TGTGCCAGCAGCTACCCCGGGAATTCACCCCTCCACTTT. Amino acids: CASSYPGNSPLHF.

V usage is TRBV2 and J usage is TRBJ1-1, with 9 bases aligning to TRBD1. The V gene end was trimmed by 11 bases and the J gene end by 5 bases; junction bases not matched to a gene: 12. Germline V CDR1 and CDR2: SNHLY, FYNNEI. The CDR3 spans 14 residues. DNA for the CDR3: TGTGCCGGATCAGCCAACAGGGGGCGTACTGAAGCTTTCTTT. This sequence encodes CAGSANRGRTEAFF.

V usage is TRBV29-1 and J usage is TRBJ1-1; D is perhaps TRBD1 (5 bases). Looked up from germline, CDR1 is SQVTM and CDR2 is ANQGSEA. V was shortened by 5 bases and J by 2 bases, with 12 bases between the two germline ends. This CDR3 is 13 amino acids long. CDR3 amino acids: CSVQRQGNTEAFF. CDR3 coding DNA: TGCAGCGTTCAAAGGCAGGGAAACACTGAAGCTTTCTTT.

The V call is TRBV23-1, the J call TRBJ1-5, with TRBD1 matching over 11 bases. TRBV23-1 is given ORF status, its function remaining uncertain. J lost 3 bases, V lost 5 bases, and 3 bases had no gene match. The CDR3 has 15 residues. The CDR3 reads CASSGGQGANQPQHF. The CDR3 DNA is TGCGCCAGCAGTGGAGGACAGGGGGCCAATCAGCCCCAGCATTTT.

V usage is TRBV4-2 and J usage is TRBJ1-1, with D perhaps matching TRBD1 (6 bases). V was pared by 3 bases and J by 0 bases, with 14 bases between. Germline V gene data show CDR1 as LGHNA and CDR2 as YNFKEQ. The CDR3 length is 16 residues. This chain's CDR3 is CASSQGDRRLNTEAFF. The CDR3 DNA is TGTGCCAGCAGCCAGGGAGACAGGCGGCTGAACACTGAAGCTTTCTTT.

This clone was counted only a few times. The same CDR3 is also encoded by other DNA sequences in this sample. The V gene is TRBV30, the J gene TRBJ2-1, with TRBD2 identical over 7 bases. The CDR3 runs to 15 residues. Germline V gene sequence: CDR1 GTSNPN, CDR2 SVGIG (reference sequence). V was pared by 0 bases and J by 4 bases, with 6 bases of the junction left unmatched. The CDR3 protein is CAWSVGSGAYNEQFF. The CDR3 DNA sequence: TGTGCCTGGAGTGTAGGGAGCGGGGCATACAATGAGCAGTTCTTC.

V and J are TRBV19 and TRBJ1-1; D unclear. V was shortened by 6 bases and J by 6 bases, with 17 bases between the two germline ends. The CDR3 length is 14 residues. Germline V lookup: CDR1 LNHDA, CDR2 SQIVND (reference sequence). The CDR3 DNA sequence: TGTGCCAGTAGCAAGACTAACACTCGCCCTGAAGCTTTCTTT. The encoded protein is CASSKTNTRPEAFF.

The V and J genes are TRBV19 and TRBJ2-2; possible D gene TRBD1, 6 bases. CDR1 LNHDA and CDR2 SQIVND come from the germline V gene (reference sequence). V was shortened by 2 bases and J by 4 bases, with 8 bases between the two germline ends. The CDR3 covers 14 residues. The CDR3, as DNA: TGTGCCAGTAGTATACAGGGGAGCACCGGGGAGCTGTTTTTT. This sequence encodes CASSIQGSTGELFF. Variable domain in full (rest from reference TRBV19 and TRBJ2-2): DGGITQSPKYLFRKEGQNVTLSCEQNLNHDAMYWYRQDPGQGLRLIYYSQIVNDFQKGDIAEGYSVSREKKESFPLTVTSAQKNPTAFYLCASSIQGSTGELFFGEGSRLTVL.

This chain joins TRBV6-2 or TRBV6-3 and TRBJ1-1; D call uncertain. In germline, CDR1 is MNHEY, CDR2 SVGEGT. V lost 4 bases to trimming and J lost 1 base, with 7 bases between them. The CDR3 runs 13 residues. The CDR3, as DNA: TGTGCCAGCAGTTTCAGAACGAACACTGAAGCTTTCTTT. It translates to CASSFRTNTEAFF.

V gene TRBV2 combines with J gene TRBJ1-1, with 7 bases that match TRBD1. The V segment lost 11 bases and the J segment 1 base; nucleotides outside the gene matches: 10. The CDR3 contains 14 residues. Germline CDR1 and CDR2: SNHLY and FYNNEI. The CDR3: CAVDRTGRNTEAFF. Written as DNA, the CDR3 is TGTGCCGTAGACCGGACAGGAAGGAACACTGAAGCTTTCTTT.